The present T cell receptor (beta chain) was sequenced within a study of vaccination and CD4 T cells after COVID-19. Study background: Post-vaccination samples were procured at a median of 72 days following dose two (range 14 to 241).

Comments on this clonotype: Its target is not known.

Regarding treatment: roughly ten-day PBMC culture with coronavirus spike peptide pools or control peptides (ViraFEST assay). Per-well cultures of 2 million to 2.5 million PBMCs received 8 to 10 IU/ml IL-2 and approximately 9.4 ug/ml peptide pools. The germline V gene encodes CDR1 MGHDK and CDR2 SYGVNS. Germline trimming cut 10 bases from V and 7 bases from J; bases unmatched to any gene: 9. The CDR3 extends over 14 amino acids. Scientists ran DNA taken from cultured CD4+ T cells through the Oncomine TCR Beta short-read assay for sequencing. TCRdb itself ran the PCR reads through MiXCR, one entry per CDR3 protein. Seen here are around 9,800 distinct CDR3 sequences, around 49% observed once, and the top ten hold around 21%.

The genes are TRBV25-1 and TRBJ1-6, with 8 bases aligning to TRBD1. This clonotype was sampled from a human donor who had recovered from COVID-19. The sequenced sample was CD4+ T cells from blood, cultured in vitro. The CDR3 sequence is CATGGGQVNSPLHF. CDR3 nucleotides: TGTGCCACCGGAGGGGGACAGGTCAATTCACCCCTCCACTTT.